This is a list of T cell receptor beta chains from one sample in a study of CD8 T cells in Susac syndrome. Each CDR3 protein is one row after TCRdb ran MiXCR on the immunoSEQ multiplex PCR reads. Of around 130,000 distinct CDR3 sequences in the sample, less than 95% were seen once. Sequencing input: CD4+ T cells from PBMCs. These TCRs come from a human donor with multiple sclerosis. The CDR3 runs from the conserved cysteine through the conserved F or W. D genes are given only for firm matches. Clone size, where shown, is once, few, many, or a class for clones that have expanded.

.	.	TRBV7-8	TRBJ2-7	TGTGCCAGCAGCAACAGGTTTTCCTACGAGCAGTACTTC	CASSNRFSYEQYF
.	.	TRBV7-2	TRBJ1-4	TGTGCCAGCAGCTTAGGTTACGATGAAAAACTGTTTTTT	CASSLGYDEKLFF
.	.	TRBV30	TRBJ1-5	TGTGCCTGGACCTCTCCGGACAGCATCAATCAGCCCCAGCATTTT	CAWTSPDSINQPQHF
once	TRBD2	TRBV12-3/TRBV12-4	TRBJ2-7	TGTGCCAGCAGTCTGACTAGCGGGAGACGGGACGAGCAGTACTTC	CASSLTSGRRDEQYF
.	TRBD2	TRBV25-1	TRBJ2-5	TGTGCCAGCACCGATGTGAGCGGGAGGGCCTGGGAGACCCAGTACTTC	CASTDVSGRAWETQYF
.	.	TRBV6-6	TRBJ2-7	TGTGCCAGCAGTTACGAACAGGCCCTGAGCTCCTACGAGCAGTACTTC	CASSYEQALSSYEQYF
.	.	TRBV7-2	TRBJ1-2	TGTGCCAGCAGCTTAGGGTACAATGGCTACACCTTC	CASSLGYNGYTF
.	.	TRBV19	TRBJ2-2	TGTGCCAGTAGTATCCCTGGGGCTCAGAACACCGGGGAGCTGTTTTTT	CASSIPGAQNTGELFF
.	TRBD1	TRBV18	TRBJ1-4	TGTGCCAGCTCTTACGACAGGGGGAAAGCTAATGAAAAACTGTTTTTT	CASSYDRGKANEKLFF
.	.	TRBV28	TRBJ1-5	TGTGCCAGCAAGGAGAGCCGGGGGGATCAGCCCCAGCATTTT	CASKESRGDQPQHF
.	.	TRBV7-3	TRBJ2-1	TGTGCCAGCAGCTTAACGGGGGGTAGCTCCTACAATGAGCAGTTCTTC	CASSLTGGSSYNEQFF
once	TRBD1	TRBV6-5	TRBJ2-7	TGTGCCAGCAGTAGGAGCTTACAGGGGTACGAGCAGTACTTC	CASSRSLQGYEQYF
.	.	TRBV15	TRBJ1-4	TGTGCCACCAGCCCTGGGCCTGGGGGAAAACTGTTTTTT	CATSPGPGGKLFF
.	TRBD1	TRBV5-1	TRBJ1-2	TGCGCCAGCAGCTTGGGGGCGACAGGGGACTATGGCTACACCTTC	CASSLGATGDYGYTF
.	.	TRBV5-1	TRBJ2-1	TGCGCCAGCAGCTTTGGCCTGGGGGAAAATGAGCAGTTCTTC	CASSFGLGENEQFF
.	.	TRBV19	TRBJ1-5	TGTGCCAGTAGTATACGAGACAGTCGCAATCAGCCCCAGCATTTT	CASSIRDSRNQPQHF
.	TRBD2	TRBV7-3	TRBJ2-3	TGTGCCAGCAGCTCAAACAGCGGGGCGGCAGATACGCAGTATTTT	CASSSNSGAADTQYF
.	.	TRBV12-3/TRBV12-4	TRBJ1-3	TGTGCCAGCTTCTCCCGAGGGGCGTCGGTTAGCTCTGGAAACACCATATATTTT	CASFSRGASVSSGNTIYF
.	TRBD1	TRBV7-9	TRBJ2-7	TGTGCCAGCAGCTTAATAGGGGGCGGTGGCCAGCAGTACTTC	CASSLIGGGGQQYF
.	.	TRBV5-1	TRBJ2-1	TGCGCCAGCAGCTTGGGGCGGGGGCAGGAGCAGTTCTTC	CASSLGRGQEQFF
once	.	TRBV2	TRBJ1-1	TGTGCCAGCAAAAAAGGGGAGAACACTGAAGCTTTCTTT	CASKKGENTEAFF
.	TRBD2	TRBV2	TRBJ2-4	TGTGCCAGCAGGCGGGGGGGGGCCAAAAACATTCAGTACTTC	CASRRGGAKNIQYF
.	TRBD1	TRBV6-6	TRBJ2-2	TGTGCCAGCAGTTACACAGGGGTTACCGGGGAGCTGTTTTTT	CASSYTGVTGELFF
.	.	TRBV15	TRBJ2-7	TGTGCCACCAGCAGGCGACTAGACTACGAGCAGTACTTC	CATSRRLDYEQYF
.	TRBD2	TRBV4-2	TRBJ2-1	TGTGCCAGCAGCCAAGGGACTAGCAATCTGGATGAGCAGTTCTTC	CASSQGTSNLDEQFF
.	.	TRBV30	TRBJ1-1	TGTGCCTGGAGTGCAGACGGACCATACGAAGCTTTCTTT	CAWSADGPYEAFF
.	TRBD1	TRBV7-9	TRBJ1-1	TGTGCCAGCAGCTTAGCGGACAGGACGCAATCGAACACTGAAGCTTTCTTT	CASSLADRTQSNTEAFF
.	TRBD2	TRBV20-1	TRBJ2-5	TGCAGTGCTGTTGCGACTAGCGGGGGGACGGAGACCCAGTACTTC	CSAVATSGGTETQYF
.	TRBD1	TRBV23-1	TRBJ2-2	TGCGCCAGCAGTCAATCGAGAAGAGGGGGCAAAAACACCGGGGAGCTGTTTTTT	CASSQSRRGGKNTGELFF